This T cell receptor (beta chain) stems from a study of graft-versus-host responses after intestinal transplantation. Across the whole study: Each recipient received anti-thymocyte globulin induction, then tacrolimus and steroids for about three years.

This CDR3 has 13 residues. Germline CDR1 ENHRY, CDR2 SYGVKD. V shed 11 bases and J shed 4 bases, with 17 bases lying between them. This clone was observed once. Its specificity is unknown. Profiled with immunoSEQ multiplex PCR; TCRdb holds only in-frame clones, not every one. The sample yields approximately 85,000 clones, around 93% seen once. The sequence was collected from a human donor who was the organ donor for an intestinal transplant. Sequencing used unstimulated CD8+ T cells sorted from spleen or lymph node cells, obtained before transplant. V is TRBV10-3 and J is TRBJ1-1; D unresolved. The CDR3 coding sequence is TGTGCCTCCTCCCGGGTGGGGAGCACTGAAGCTTTCTTT. This encodes CASSRVGSTEAFF.